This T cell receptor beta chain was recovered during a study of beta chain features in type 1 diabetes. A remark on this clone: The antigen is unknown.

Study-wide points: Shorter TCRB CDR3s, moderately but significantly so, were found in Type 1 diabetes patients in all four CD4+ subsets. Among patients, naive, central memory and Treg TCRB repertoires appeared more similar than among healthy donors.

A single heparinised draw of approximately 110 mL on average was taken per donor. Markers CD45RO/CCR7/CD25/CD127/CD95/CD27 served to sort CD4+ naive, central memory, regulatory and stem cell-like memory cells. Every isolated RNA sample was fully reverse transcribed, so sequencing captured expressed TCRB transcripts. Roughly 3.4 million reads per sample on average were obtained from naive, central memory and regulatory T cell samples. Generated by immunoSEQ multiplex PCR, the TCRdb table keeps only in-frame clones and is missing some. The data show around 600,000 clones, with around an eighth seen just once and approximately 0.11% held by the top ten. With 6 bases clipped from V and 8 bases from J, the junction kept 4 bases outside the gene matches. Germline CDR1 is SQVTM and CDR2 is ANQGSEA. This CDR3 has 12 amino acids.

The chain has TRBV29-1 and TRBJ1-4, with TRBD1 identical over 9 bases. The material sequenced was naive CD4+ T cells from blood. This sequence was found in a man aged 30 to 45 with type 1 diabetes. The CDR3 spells CSVGTGWEKLFF. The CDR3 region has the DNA TGCAGCGTCGGGACAGGGTGGGAAAAACTGTTTTTT.